This T cell receptor (beta chain) was sequenced in a study of T cells in Graves' hyperthyroidism and ophthalmopathy. V lost 2 bases and J lost 7, with 18 bases in between. The CDR3 extends over 16 amino acids. CDR1 is MDHEN, CDR2 SYDVKM, per germline. This clonotype was seen ten or more times. Amplified TCR beta CDR3 regions derived from RNA transcripts. The primer set for the first-round RT-PCR of the TCR CDR3 was HTBI. TCRdb re-analysed the multiplex PCR reads in MiXCR, keeping a single row per CDR3 protein. This table has about 300,000 distinct CDR3 sequences, roughly 15% appearing once. The sequence derives from a man aged 30 to 39 with Graves' hyperthyroidism. Specimen: blood. The chain recombines TRBV28 with TRBJ1-5; TRBD1 might be the D (5 bases). The CDR3: CASSLPSGSGGQPQHF. CDR3 coding DNA: TGTGCCAGCAGTTTACCCTCAGGGAGCGGGGGACAGCCCCAGCATTTT.